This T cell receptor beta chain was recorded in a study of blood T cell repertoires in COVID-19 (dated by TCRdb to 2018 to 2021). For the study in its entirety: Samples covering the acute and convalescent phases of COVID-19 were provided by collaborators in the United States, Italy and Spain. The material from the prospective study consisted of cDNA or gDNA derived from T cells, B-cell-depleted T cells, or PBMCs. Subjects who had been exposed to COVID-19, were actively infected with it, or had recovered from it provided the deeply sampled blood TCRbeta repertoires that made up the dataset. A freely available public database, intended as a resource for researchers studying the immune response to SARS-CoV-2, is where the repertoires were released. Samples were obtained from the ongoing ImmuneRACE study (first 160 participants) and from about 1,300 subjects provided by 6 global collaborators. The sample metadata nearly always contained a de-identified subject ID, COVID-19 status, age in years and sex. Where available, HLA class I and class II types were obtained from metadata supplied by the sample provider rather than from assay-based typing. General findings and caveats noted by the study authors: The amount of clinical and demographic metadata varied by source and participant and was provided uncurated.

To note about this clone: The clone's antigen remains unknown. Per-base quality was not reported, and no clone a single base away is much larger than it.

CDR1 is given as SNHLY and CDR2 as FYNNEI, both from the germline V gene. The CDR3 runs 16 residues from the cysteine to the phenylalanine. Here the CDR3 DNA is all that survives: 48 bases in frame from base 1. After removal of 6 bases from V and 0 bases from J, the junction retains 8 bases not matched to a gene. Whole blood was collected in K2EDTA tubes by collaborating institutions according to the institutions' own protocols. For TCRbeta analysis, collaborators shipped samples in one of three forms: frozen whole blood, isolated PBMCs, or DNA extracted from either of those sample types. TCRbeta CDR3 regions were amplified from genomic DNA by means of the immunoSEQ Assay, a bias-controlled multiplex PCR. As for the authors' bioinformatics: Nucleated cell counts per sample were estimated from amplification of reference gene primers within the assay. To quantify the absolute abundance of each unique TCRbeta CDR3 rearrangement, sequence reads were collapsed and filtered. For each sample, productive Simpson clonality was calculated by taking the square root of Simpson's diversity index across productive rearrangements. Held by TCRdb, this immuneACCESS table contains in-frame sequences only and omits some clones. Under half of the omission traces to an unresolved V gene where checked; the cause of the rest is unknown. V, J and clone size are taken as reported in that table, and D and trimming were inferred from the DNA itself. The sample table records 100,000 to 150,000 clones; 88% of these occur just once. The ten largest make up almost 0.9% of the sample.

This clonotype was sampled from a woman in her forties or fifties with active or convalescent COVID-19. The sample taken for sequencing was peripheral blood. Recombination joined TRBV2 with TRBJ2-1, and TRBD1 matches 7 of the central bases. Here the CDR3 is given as CASRRDRSSSYNEQFF. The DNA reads TGTGCCAGCAGAAGGGACAGATCGAGCTCCTACAATGAGCAGTTCTTC.